Presented here are 15 T cell receptor beta chains from one specimen sequenced in a study of healthy donors' naive CD4 and CD8 T cells. A linear amplification protocol produced the TCR libraries from around 500 ng of total RNA. TCRdb ran MiXCR on the reads and lists one entry per CDR3 protein. The sample contains about 180,000 distinct CDR3 sequences, around 80% of which appear only once. Sample: naive CD4+ and CD8+ T cells sorted from blood, pooled from several donors. Receptors were obtained from a pool of human donors in good health; the sample pools cells from several healthy donors.

The rearrangement joins TRBV24-1 to TRBJ2-3; TRBD2 is a possible D gene (5 bases). The CDR3 consists of 14 residues. With 0 bases removed from V and 3 bases from J, the gap between germline ends came to 6 bases. In germline, CDR1 is KGHDR, CDR2 SFDVKD. The CDR3 loop is CATSDLWETDTQYF. In nucleotides, the CDR3 is TGTGCCACCAGTGATTTGTGGGAGACAGATACGCAGTATTTT.

This rearrangement joins TRBV19 to TRBJ2-2; no clear D. V shed 6 bases and J shed 1 base, with 21 bases lying between them. The CDR3 consists of 18 residues. Germline values: CDR1 LNHDA, CDR2 SQIVND (reference sequence). CDR3 protein: CASSQTAKVQRNTGELFF. The CDR3, as DNA: TGTGCCAGTAGCCAAACCGCAAAAGTACAGAGGAACACCGGGGAGCTGTTTTTT. The complete variable domain, with remaining parts taken from reference TRBV19 and TRBJ2-2, reads DGGITQSPKYLFRKEGQNVTLSCEQNLNHDAMYWYRQDPGQGLRLIYYSQIVNDFQKGDIAEGYSVSREKKESFPLTVTSAQKNPTAFYLCASSQTAKVQRNTGELFFGEGSRLTVL.

The chain joins TRBV29-1 to TRBJ1-2, with D perhaps matching TRBD1 (5 bases). Per the germline V gene, CDR1 is SQVTM and CDR2 is ANQGSEA. Trimming left V 4 bases short and J 2 bases short, with 11 bases between. CDR3 length: 13 residues. In DNA form, the CDR3 reads TGCAGCGTTGTCGAAGGGGCAAACTATGGCTACACCTTC. Its translation is CSVVEGANYGYTF.

This chain connects TRBV24-1 to TRBJ2-1; a possible D gene is TRBD1 (6 bases). Trimming removed 5 bases from V and 6 bases from J, with 10 bases in between. Germline V CDR1 and CDR2: KGHDR, SFDVKD. The CDR3 is made up of 13 amino acids. The CDR3 spells CATSGVQGNEQFF. The DNA of the CDR3 is TGTGCCACCAGTGGGGTACAGGGCAATGAGCAGTTCTTC.

This clonotype was seen only a few times. CDR3 DNA: TGCAGCGTTAGACAGAATAGCAATCAGCCCCAGCATTTT. This gives the protein CSVRQNSNQPQHF. The rearrangement joins TRBV29-1 to TRBJ1-5, with a weak D call TRBD1 (5 bases). Germline V CDR1 and CDR2: SQVTM, ANQGSEA. The CDR3 runs 13 residues. The V end lost 5 bases, the J end lost 0 bases, and 8 bases lay between the germline ends.

The chain employs TRBV29-1 and TRBJ2-7, with D maybe TRBD1 (5 bases). The V end was cut by 4 bases, the J end by 2 bases, with 15 bases between. CDR1 is SQVTM, CDR2 ANQGSEA, per germline. The length of the CDR3 is 14 residues. In nucleotides, the CDR3 is TGCAGCGTTGTAGACAGAAGATTTACCTACGAGCAGTACTTC. This gives the protein CSVVDRRFTYEQYF.

The CDR3 sequence is CASQRTSGEETQYF. CDR3 in DNA: TGCGCCAGCCAGAGGACGAGCGGCGAAGAGACCCAGTACTTC. The chain uses TRBV5-1 and TRBJ2-5; D may be TRBD2 (5 bases). The CDR3 has 14 amino acids. CDR1 and CDR2 from the germline V gene are SGHRS and YFSETQ. With 7 bases removed from V and 3 bases from J, the gap between germline ends came to 16 bases.

The gene calls are TRBV29-1 and TRBJ2-7, with 7 bases fitting TRBD1. Germline CDR1 is SQVTM and CDR2 is ANQGSEA. After removal of 7 bases from V and 2 bases from J, the junction contained 8 bases not matched to a gene. The CDR3 is made up of 13 amino acids. The chain's CDR3 is CSALRGTAYEQYF. The CDR3 bases are TGCAGCGCCCTACGAGGGACAGCCTACGAGCAGTACTTC.

This clonotype was found a few times. The chain carries TRBV27 and TRBJ1-2; 8 bases match TRBD1. The V and J ends lost 2 bases and 4 bases, in that order; junction bases with no gene match: 9. Germline loops: CDR1 MNHEY, CDR2 SMNVEV (reference sequence). This CDR3 contains 16 residues. CDR3 coding DNA: TGTGCCAGCAGTTTAATAGGACAGGGCCAGAGCTATGGCTACACCTTC. This encodes CASSLIGQGQSYGYTF.

The rearrangement uses TRBV7-8 and TRBJ2-2; D is ambiguous. Germline CDR1 and CDR2: SGHVS and FQNEAQ. This CDR3 has 18 amino acids. V was clipped by 5 bases and J by 1 base, with 20 bases between them. CDR3 nucleotides: TGTGCCAGCAGCCCGACTGGATGGAGATATGTGAACACCGGGGAGCTGTTTTTT. Residues: CASSPTGWRYVNTGELFF.

The chain links TRBV5-6 to TRBJ2-7; 7 nucleotides align to TRBD1. This CDR3 region has 12 residues. V lost 2 bases, J lost 6 bases, and 2 bases stayed unmatched. The germline V gene encodes CDR1 SGHDT and CDR2 YYEEEE. The CDR3 here is CASSFTGAEQYF. The CDR3 region has the DNA TGTGCCAGCAGCTTTACAGGGGCCGAGCAGTACTTC.

The rearrangement uses TRBV24-1 and TRBJ2-3, with TRBD1 matching over 8 bases. The CDR3 runs 16 residues. J lost 1 base, V lost 1 base, and 3 bases had no gene match. The V gene's germline CDR1 is KGHDR and CDR2 SFDVKD. The CDR3 sequence is CATSDFPGQGTDTQYF. CDR3 in DNA: TGTGCCACCAGTGATTTCCCGGGACAGGGCACAGATACGCAGTATTTT.

The J gene is TRBJ2-7, the V gene TRBV29-1; no clear D. The CDR3 has 10 residues. Per the germline V gene, CDR1 is SQVTM and CDR2 is ANQGSEA. Trimming pared 5 bases from V and 5 bases from J, leaving 7 bases between. The CDR3 DNA follows: TGCAGCGTTCCTTCCCACGAGCAGTACTTC. This codes for CSVPSHEQYF.

The chain joins TRBV11-2 to TRBJ2-5; 7 nucleotides align to TRBD2. The V and J ends lost 3 bases and 3 bases, in that order; junction bases with no gene match: 13. CDR1 is SGHAT and CDR2 is FQNNGV in the germline V gene. The CDR3 has 17 amino acids. CDR3 in amino acids: CASSLDPGLRIEETQYF. The CDR3 DNA follows: TGTGCCAGCAGCTTGGATCCGGGACTAAGGATTGAAGAGACCCAGTACTTC.

This clonotype has a handful of counts. J is TRBJ2-5 and V is TRBV29-1, with 7 bases lining up with TRBD2. The J segment lost 4 bases and the V segment lost 7 bases, leaving 12 bases of the junction unmatched. CDR3 length: 14 residues. CDR1 and CDR2 (germline): SQVTM, ANQGSEA. The CDR3 DNA reads as TGCAGCGGCCGACTAGCCCCAGGTCCAGAGACCCAGTACTTC. It codes for CSGRLAPGPETQYF.